The 13 T cell receptor beta chains listed next were all sequenced from one sample in a study of cytomegalovirus exposure and HLA in healthy donors. The PCR was carried out with 60 Vbeta primers and 13 Jbeta primers. The method was immunoSEQ multiplex PCR; TCRdb's version includes in-frame clones alone and lacks a portion of them. The sample includes about 160,000 clones, 75% to 85% of them seen just once. The sequencing input was PBMCs. The receptor source for this set is a man aged 45-60 years in good health and CMV-seropositive.

A note on this clone: Other nucleotide sequences from this sample produce the same CDR3. The V and J genes are TRBV6-5 and TRBJ1-5; D gene ambiguous. The V gene's germline CDR1 is MNHEY and CDR2 SVGAGI. This CDR3 has 13 residues. V was cut by 6 bases and J by 1 base, with 7 bases left in between. This CDR3 reads CASRRESNQPQHF. Here the CDR3 DNA reads TGTGCCAGCAGGCGAGAGAGCAATCAGCCCCAGCATTTT.

This chain uses TRBV5-1 with TRBJ2-7; TRBD1 aligns across 7 bases. The CDR3 length is 13 residues. CDR1 and CDR2 (germline): SGHRS, YFSETQ. The trim removed 6 bases at V and 3 bases at J, leaving 6 bases unmatched. The CDR3: CASKDRANYEQYF. The CDR3 DNA is TGCGCCAGCAAAGACAGGGCCAACTACGAGCAGTACTTC. The whole variable domain, filled in from reference TRBV5-1 and TRBJ2-7, reads KAGVTQTPRYLIKTRGQQVTLSCSPISGHRSVSWYQQTPGQGLQFLFEYFSETQRNKGNFPGRFSGRQFSNSRSEMNVSTLELGDSALYLCASKDRANYEQYFGPGTRLTVT.

This clone turned up a few times. The V gene is TRBV5-6, the J gene TRBJ2-5, with a possible D match to TRBD2 (6 bases). Trimming took 4 bases from V and 5 from J, leaving 15 bases between them. Germline V gene sequence: CDR1 SGHDT, CDR2 YYEEEE. This CDR3 contains 14 residues. As DNA, the CDR3 is TGTGCCAGCAGCGGAGGGACTCCAGGGGAGACCCAGTACTTC. Its protein is CASSGGTPGETQYF. Filled out from reference TRBV5-6 and TRBJ2-5, the complete variable domain reads DAGVTQSPTHLIKTRGQQVTLRCSPKSGHDTVSWYQQALGQGPQFIFQYYEEEERQRGNFPDRFSGHQFPNYSSELNVNALLLGDSALYLCASSGGTPGETQYFGPGTRLLVL.

The chain is built from TRBV29-1 and TRBJ2-3; the match to TRBD1 covers 10 bases. The CDR3 covers 15 residues. The germline V gene encodes CDR1 SQVTM and CDR2 ANQGSEA. V gave up 6 bases and J gave up 0 bases; unmatched junction bases: 6. This CDR3 reads CSVKRDRGSTDTQYF. CDR3 in DNA: TGCAGCGTAAAACGGGACAGGGGTAGCACAGATACGCAGTATTTT.

In this sample, this clone turned up a few times. The CDR3 DNA is TGTGCCATCAGAACGAGAGGGGACAGCCCTTCCTACGAGCAGTACTTC. It codes for CAIRTRGDSPSYEQYF. This chain connects TRBV10-3 to TRBJ2-7; TRBD1 agrees at 7 bases. Trimming took 6 bases from V and 1 from J; bases not matched to a gene: 12. The CDR3 totals 16 residues. Per the germline V gene, CDR1 is ENHRY and CDR2 is SYGVKD.

V and J are TRBV9 and TRBJ2-2; tentative D call: TRBD2 (5 bases). The CDR3 sequence is 14 residues long. CDR1 is SGDLS and CDR2 is YYNGEE in the germline V gene. Trimming removed 0 bases from V and 4 bases from J, with 7 bases in between. This CDR3 is CASSVEGVTGELFF. Written as DNA, the CDR3 is TGTGCCAGCAGCGTAGAGGGAGTCACCGGGGAGCTGTTTTTT.

The rearrangement links TRBV28 to TRBJ2-7; 8 nucleotides agree with TRBD1. V was clipped by 4 bases and J by 5 bases; unmatched bases: 7. This CDR3 has 14 amino acids. Germline CDR1 reads MDHEN; CDR2 reads SYDVKM. The CDR3 DNA is TGTGCCAGCAGTTACGGAGGACAGGGAAACGAGCAGTACTTC. It specifies CASSYGGQGNEQYF.

The chain recombines TRBV11-2 with TRBJ2-3; 12 bases are a match to TRBD2. J was trimmed by 7 bases and V by 4 bases; bases with no gene match: 9. Germline V gene data show CDR1 as SGHAT and CDR2 as FQNNGV. The CDR3 is 16 residues long. The CDR3 spells CASSSGLAGRSNTQYF. The CDR3 DNA is TGTGCCAGCAGCTCCGGACTAGCGGGGAGATCCAATACGCAGTATTTT.

The gene calls are TRBV10-2 and TRBJ1-1; D call uncertain. CDR1 is WSHSY, CDR2 SAAADI, per germline. The CDR3 has 15 amino acids. Trimming removed 3 bases at V and 6 bases at J, with 17 bases between. The DNA of the CDR3 is TGCGCCAGCAGTGAAGATGACACCCCCATGGCTGAAGCTTTCTTT. Translated, it gives CASSEDDTPMAEAFF.

CDR3 bases: TGTGCCAGCAGAGCCCTATCCTCCGGCTACAATGAGCAGTTCTTC. It yields the protein CASRALSSGYNEQFF. The chain joins TRBV6-5 to TRBJ2-1; no firm D call. Looked up from germline, CDR1 is MNHEY and CDR2 is SVGAGI. V was trimmed by 6 bases and J by 3 bases, leaving 15 bases between them. This CDR3 has 15 residues.

The CDR3 spells CASSPPSDRGRAYEQYF. The DNA of the CDR3 is TGTGCCAGCTCACCACCCTCGGACAGGGGGCGCGCTTACGAGCAGTACTTC. V is TRBV18 and J is TRBJ2-7; 11 bases align to TRBD1. Germline assignment: CDR1 KGHSH and CDR2 LQKENI. The trim removed 0 bases at V and 4 bases at J, leaving 8 bases unmatched. This CDR3 has 17 residues.

V and J are TRBV29-1 and TRBJ2-7; weak D call: TRBD2 (5 bases). The CDR3 totals 12 residues. Germline V gives CDR1 SQVTM, CDR2 ANQGSEA. The V end was cut by 4 bases, the J end by 3 bases, with 10 bases between. CDR3 sequence reads: CSVAAGLYEQYF. The CDR3 region has the DNA TGCAGCGTTGCGGCGGGTCTCTACGAGCAGTACTTC.

The CDR3 loop is CASTSGRGTYEQYF. The CDR3 bases are TGTGCCAGCACGTCCGGACGGGGAACCTACGAGCAGTACTTC. The chain uses TRBV6-5 and TRBJ2-7; tentative D call: TRBD2 (5 bases). V lost 7 bases and J 2 bases, leaving 15 bases between the germline ends. This CDR3 region has 14 residues. Looked up from germline, CDR1 is MNHEY and CDR2 is SVGAGI.